This TCR beta chain originates from a study of T cells in Graves' hyperthyroidism and ophthalmopathy. General study results and limits: The blood repertoire included most of the expanded thyroid clonotypes above 0.001.

Clinical symptoms, serum thyroxine and TRAb, thyroid ultrasound and orbital computed tomography together formed the diagnostic basis. This blood was taken when hyperthyroidism was first diagnosed, before any ophthalmopathy symptoms existed. CDR3 length equals 11 residues. Trimming shortened V by 1 base and J by 8 bases, and 5 bases separated the two germline ends. Germline V lookup: CDR1 MDHEN, CDR2 SYDVKM. In this sample, this clonotype turned up a few times. What it recognizes is unknown. Researchers amplified the TCR beta CDR3 regions from RNA transcripts. An initial round of RT-PCR targeting the TCR CDR3 relied on the HTBI primer set. TCRdb reanalysed the multiplex PCR reads using MiXCR and keeps one entry per CDR3 protein. The sample records about 350,000 distinct CDR3 sequences, roughly 17% being singletons.

The clonotype originates from a woman aged 25 to 39 with Graves' hyperthyroidism that later progressed to Graves' ophthalmopathy. The chain employs TRBV28 and TRBJ1-2; unclear D gene. The sequencing sample was made of blood. The CDR3 is CASSLSWGYTF. Written as DNA, the CDR3 is TGTGCCAGCAGTTTATCGTGGGGCTACACCTTC.